In its sample, the clone carrying this TCR beta chain was seen once. These data originate in a study of cytomegalovirus exposure and HLA in healthy donors. Germline CDR1 and CDR2: MDHEN and SYDVKM. Trimming removed 6 bases from V and 4 bases from J, with 18 bases in between. The CDR3 is made up of 15 amino acids. PCR was performed using 60 Vbeta and 13 Jbeta primers. The method was immunoSEQ multiplex PCR; TCRdb's version includes in-frame clones alone and lacks a portion of them. The sample carries approximately 100,000 clones, 70% to 80% recorded once. Specimen: PBMCs. This chain links TRBV28 with TRBJ2-5; D not resolved. The sequence was obtained from a woman in her late teens or twenties in good health and CMV-seropositive. CDR3 bases: TGTGCCAGCAGCGCACCCGCTAGAGGCGCAGAGACCCAGTACTTC. Its translation is CASSAPARGAETQYF.